Listed here are 13 T cell receptor beta chains from one sample, sequenced in a study of T cell repertoires in cytomegalovirus infection. What these receptors recognize is not known. TCRdb re-called the reads through MiXCR, storing one row per CDR3 protein. The table lists 900,000 to 950,000 distinct CDR3 sequences, under 40% of them singletons. The specimen was cultured CD8+ T cells from PBMCs, collected from culture after CMV antigen stimulation. These receptors were collected from a human donor in good health (CMV status not recorded). Some clones in this sample may be carry-over from other donors' samples.

There are a few counts of this clonotype. The chain combines TRBV14 with TRBJ2-7; TRBD2 matches at 9 bases. V dropped 4 bases and J dropped 0; count of bases not matched to a gene: 10. There are 17 residues in the CDR3. Germline V gene lookup returns CDR1 SGHDN and CDR2 FVKESK. CDR3 nucleotides: TGTGCCAGCAGCCCCCTTGGAAGCGGGGGGTTCTCCTACGAGCAGTACTTC. Encoded protein: CASSPLGSGGFSYEQYF.

This sequence joins TRBV12-3 or TRBV12-4 and TRBJ2-3, with a weak D call TRBD1 (5 bases). This CDR3 comprises 16 residues. With 3 bases removed from V and 1 base from J, the gap between germline ends came to 14 bases. Written as DNA, the CDR3 is TGTGCCAGCAGTTTCCTTACAGGTCCCCGCACAGATACGCAGTATTTT. Its protein product is CASSFLTGPRTDTQYF.

The chain is built from TRBV3-1 and TRBJ1-2; D unclear. CDR3 length: 14 amino acids. Germline V CDR1 and CDR2: LGHDT, YNNKEL (reference sequence). V was pared by 1 base and J by 0 bases, with 6 bases between. Written as DNA, the CDR3 is TGTGCCAGCAGCCAAGGGAAACCTAACTATGGCTACACCTTC. Amino acid sequence: CASSQGKPNYGYTF.

The chain uses TRBV7-8 and TRBJ2-2; the match to TRBD1 covers 7 bases. The germline V gene encodes CDR1 SGHVS and CDR2 FQNEAQ. V dropped 5 bases and J dropped 11; count of bases not matched to a gene: 17. The CDR3 runs 16 residues. The CDR3 spells CASSLGLQGPLKELFF. The CDR3 DNA reads as TGTGCCAGCAGCCTGGGTTTACAGGGGCCGCTAAAAGAGCTGTTTTTT. Complete variable domain (other parts from reference TRBV7-8 and TRBJ2-2): GAGVSQSPRYKVAKRGQDVALRCDPISGHVSLFWYQQALGQGPEFLTYFQNEAQLDKSGLPSDRFFAERPEGSVSTLKIQRTQQEDSAVYLCASSLGLQGPLKELFFGEGSRLTVL.

The rearrangement joins TRBV6-5 to TRBJ1-1; tentatively, D is TRBD1 (5 bases). The CDR3 contains 14 residues. The V end lost 2 bases, the J end lost 6 bases, and 13 bases lay between the germline ends. Germline CDR1 is MNHEY and CDR2 is SVGAGI. The CDR3 sequence is CASSYRGVGAEAFF. The CDR3 DNA is TGTGCCAGCAGTTACCGCGGGGTGGGGGCTGAAGCTTTCTTT.

The chain carries TRBV4-1 and TRBJ1-3; unclear D gene. V lost 0 bases, J lost 0 bases, and 6 bases lay in between. CDR3 length: 15 residues. Germline values: CDR1 MGHRA, CDR2 YSYEKL. This chain's CDR3 is CASSQDRYSGNTIYF. CDR3 sequence (DNA): TGCGCCAGCAGCCAAGATAGGTACTCTGGAAACACCATATATTTT.

The sample holds many counts of this clonotype. V is TRBV12-3 or TRBV12-4 and J is TRBJ1-5; tentatively, D is TRBD1 (6 bases). Between the trimmed V and J ends, which lost 5 bases and 7 bases, there was a span of 9 bases. CDR3 length equals 12 residues. Here the CDR3 DNA reads TGTGCCAGCAGTCAGGGGAGGCAGCCCCAGCATTTT. It specifies CASSQGRQPQHF.

The V gene is TRBV28, the J gene TRBJ1-5, with D maybe TRBD1 (6 bases). The CDR3 runs to 14 residues. The V end lost 8 bases, the J end lost 6 bases, and 17 bases lay between the germline ends. Germline assignment: CDR1 MDHEN and CDR2 SYDVKM. The DNA for the CDR3 is TGTGCCAGCGGACTCAGGGGCGGCAGTCAGCCCCAGCATTTT. As protein: CASGLRGGSQPQHF.

This clonotype was seen just once. The V call is TRBV5-1, the J call TRBJ2-1, with D perhaps TRBD1 (6 bases). Between the trimmed V and J ends, which lost 6 bases and 3 bases, there was a span of 16 bases. This CDR3 comprises 15 residues. CDR1 SGHRS and CDR2 YFSETQ come from the germline V gene. The CDR3: CASTAGTRDYNEQFF. The CDR3 bases are TGCGCCAGCACCGCCGGGACAAGAGACTACAATGAGCAGTTCTTC.

The chain has TRBV6-1 and TRBJ2-4; D call uncertain. The germline CDR1 and CDR2 sequences are MNHNS and SASEGT. Trimming stripped 5 bases from V and 0 bases from J, with 14 bases between. The CDR3 covers 16 residues. CDR3 amino acids: CASSYSRFLAKNIQYF. In DNA form, the CDR3 reads TGTGCCAGCAGTTACAGTCGCTTCTTAGCCAAAAACATTCAGTACTTC.

This clonotype was counted at least ten times. V usage is TRBV19 and J usage is TRBJ1-5, with D tentatively TRBD1 (5 bases). V was pared by 2 bases and J by 7 bases, with 18 bases between. The CDR3 extends over 16 amino acids. Per germline, CDR1 LNHDA and CDR2 SQIVND (reference sequence). CDR3 nucleotide sequence: TGTGCCAGTAGTATATATTCTCTCGGGGGTGGACAGCCCCAGCATTTT. The encoded protein is CASSIYSLGGGQPQHF.

This clonotype has more than one count but fewer than ten. The rearrangement joins TRBV7-9 to TRBJ2-7, with a tentative D call TRBD1 (6 bases). With 5 bases removed from V and 0 bases from J, the gap between germline ends came to 11 bases. Looked up from germline, CDR1 is SEHNR and CDR2 is FQNEAQ (reference sequence). The CDR3 contains 14 residues. The CDR3 spells CASSPGESSYEQYF. CDR3 DNA: TGTGCCAGCAGCCCAGGGGAAAGCTCCTACGAGCAGTACTTC.

The genes are TRBV12-3 or TRBV12-4 and TRBJ1-2; weak D call: TRBD1 (5 bases). The CDR3 sequence is 15 residues long. V was clipped by 3 bases and J by 3 bases, with 14 bases between them. The CDR3 sequence: CASSFLLGGDYGYTF. The CDR3 DNA reads as TGTGCCAGCAGTTTTTTGCTCGGGGGGGACTATGGCTACACCTTC.